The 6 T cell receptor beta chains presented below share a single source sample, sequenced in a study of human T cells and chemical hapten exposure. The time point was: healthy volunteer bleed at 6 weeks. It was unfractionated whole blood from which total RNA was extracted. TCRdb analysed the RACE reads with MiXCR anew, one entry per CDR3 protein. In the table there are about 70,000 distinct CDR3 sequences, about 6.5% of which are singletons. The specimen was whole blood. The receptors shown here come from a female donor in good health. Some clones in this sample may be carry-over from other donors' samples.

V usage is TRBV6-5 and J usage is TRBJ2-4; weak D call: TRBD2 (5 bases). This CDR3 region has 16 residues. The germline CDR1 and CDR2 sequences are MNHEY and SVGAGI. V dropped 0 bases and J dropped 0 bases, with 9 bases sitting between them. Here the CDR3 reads CASSYSAGLAKNIQYF. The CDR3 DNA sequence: TGTGCCAGCAGTTACTCTGCGGGCTTAGCCAAAAACATTCAGTACTTC.

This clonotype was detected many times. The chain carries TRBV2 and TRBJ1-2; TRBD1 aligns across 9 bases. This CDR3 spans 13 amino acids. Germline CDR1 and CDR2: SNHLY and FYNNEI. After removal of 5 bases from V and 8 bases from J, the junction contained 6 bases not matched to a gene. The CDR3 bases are TGTGCCAGCAGTAGGGACAGGGAAGGAGGCTACACCTTC. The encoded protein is CASSRDREGGYTF.

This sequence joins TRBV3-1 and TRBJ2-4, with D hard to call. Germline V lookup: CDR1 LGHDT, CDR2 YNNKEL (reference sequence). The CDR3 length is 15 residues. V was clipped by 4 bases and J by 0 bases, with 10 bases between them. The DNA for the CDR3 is TGTGCCAGCAGCCCCCATACAGAAGCCAAAAACATTCAGTACTTC. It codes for CASSPHTEAKNIQYF.

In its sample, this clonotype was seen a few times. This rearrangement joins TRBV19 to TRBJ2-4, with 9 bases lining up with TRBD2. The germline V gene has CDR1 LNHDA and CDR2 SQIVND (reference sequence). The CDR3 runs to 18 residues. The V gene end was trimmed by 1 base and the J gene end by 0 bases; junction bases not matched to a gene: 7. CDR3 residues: CASSIGRLAALAKNIQYF. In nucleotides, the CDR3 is TGTGCCAGTAGTATAGGCCGACTAGCGGCACTAGCCAAAAACATTCAGTACTTC.

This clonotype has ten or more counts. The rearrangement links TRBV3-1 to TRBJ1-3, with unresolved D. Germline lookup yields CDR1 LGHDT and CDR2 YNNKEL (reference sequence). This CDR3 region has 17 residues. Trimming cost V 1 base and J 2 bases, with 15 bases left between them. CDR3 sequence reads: CASSQVRIPSPGNTIYF. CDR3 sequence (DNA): TGTGCCAGCAGCCAAGTTCGGATCCCTTCCCCTGGAAACACCATATATTTT.

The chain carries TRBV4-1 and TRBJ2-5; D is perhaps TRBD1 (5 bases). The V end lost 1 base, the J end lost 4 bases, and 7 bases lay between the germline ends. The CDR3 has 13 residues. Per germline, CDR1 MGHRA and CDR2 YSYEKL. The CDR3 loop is CASSQVQAETQYF. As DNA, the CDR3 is TGCGCCAGCAGCCAAGTACAGGCAGAGACCCAGTACTTC.